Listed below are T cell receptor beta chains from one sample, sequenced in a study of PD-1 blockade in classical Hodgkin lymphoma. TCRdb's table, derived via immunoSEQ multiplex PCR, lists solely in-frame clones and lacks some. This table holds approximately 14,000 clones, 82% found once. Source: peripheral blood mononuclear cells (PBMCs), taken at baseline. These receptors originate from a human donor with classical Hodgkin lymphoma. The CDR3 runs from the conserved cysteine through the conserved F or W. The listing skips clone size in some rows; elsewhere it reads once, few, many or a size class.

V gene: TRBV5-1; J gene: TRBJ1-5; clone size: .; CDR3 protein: CASSLGPTGEGNQPQHF
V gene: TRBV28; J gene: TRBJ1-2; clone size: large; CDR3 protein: CASSYPSGGADYGYTF
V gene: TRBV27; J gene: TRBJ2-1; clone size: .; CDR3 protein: CASSWDSPPFNPYNEQFF
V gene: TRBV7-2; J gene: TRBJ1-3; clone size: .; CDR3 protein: CASSLRGANTIYF
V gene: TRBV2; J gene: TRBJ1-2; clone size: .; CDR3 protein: CASRDGQPVDGYTF
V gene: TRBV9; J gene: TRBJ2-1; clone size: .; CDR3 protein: CASSIISDNEQFF
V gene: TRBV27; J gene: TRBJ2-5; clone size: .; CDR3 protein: CASSLLGEYPTYQETQYF
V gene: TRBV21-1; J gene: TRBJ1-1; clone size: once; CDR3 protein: CASRCIRTEAFF
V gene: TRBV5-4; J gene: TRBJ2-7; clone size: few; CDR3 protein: CASSLTGRVNEQYF
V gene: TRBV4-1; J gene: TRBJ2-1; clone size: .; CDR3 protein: CASRGTSGIITYNEQFF
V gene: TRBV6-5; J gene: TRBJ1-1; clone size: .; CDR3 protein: CASAKAGLLRTEAFF
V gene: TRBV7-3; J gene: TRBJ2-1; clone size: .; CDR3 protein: CASSVGTLPGNEQFF
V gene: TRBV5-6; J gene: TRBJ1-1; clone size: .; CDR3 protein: CASSPITGYDTEAFF
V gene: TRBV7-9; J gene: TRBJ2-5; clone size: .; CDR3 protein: CASSFSGASETQYF
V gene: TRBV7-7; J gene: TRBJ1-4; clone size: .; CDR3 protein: CASSPGQGNEKLFF
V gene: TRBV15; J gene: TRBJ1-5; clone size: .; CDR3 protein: CATSRDSTGNQPQHF
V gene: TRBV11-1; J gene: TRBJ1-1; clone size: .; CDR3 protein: CASTQSVLGTEAFF
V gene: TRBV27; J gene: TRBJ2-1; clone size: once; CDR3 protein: CASSRGMGLAGSADKFF
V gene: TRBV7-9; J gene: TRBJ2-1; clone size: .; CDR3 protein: CASRQIASLLNEQFF
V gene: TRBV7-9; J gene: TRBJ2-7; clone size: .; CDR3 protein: CASSLEVKKPYEQYF
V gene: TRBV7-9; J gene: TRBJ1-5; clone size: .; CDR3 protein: CASSPLTGKGQPQHF
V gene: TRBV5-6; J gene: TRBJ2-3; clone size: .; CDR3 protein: CASSSMGGGTDTQYF
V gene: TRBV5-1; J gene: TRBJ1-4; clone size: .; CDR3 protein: CASSPGRGRGLSANEKLFF
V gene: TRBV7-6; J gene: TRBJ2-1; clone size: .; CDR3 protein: CASSLYYNEQFF
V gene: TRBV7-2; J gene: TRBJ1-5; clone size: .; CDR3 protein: CASSLGQGNQPQHF
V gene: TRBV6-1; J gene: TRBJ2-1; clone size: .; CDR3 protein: CASGGGYSYNEQFF
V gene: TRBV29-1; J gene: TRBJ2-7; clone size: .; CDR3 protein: CSAFVQHTSYEQYF
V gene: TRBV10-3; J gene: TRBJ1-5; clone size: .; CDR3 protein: CATNREGWGQPQHF
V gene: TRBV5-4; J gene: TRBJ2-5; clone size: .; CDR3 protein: CASSPTGAPEETQYF
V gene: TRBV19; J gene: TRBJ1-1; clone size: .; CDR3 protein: CASRGRGNTEAFF
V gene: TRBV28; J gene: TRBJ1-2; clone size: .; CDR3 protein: CASSSQAMTHPKGYGYTF
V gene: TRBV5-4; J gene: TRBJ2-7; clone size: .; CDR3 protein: CASSLSAGGPYEQYF
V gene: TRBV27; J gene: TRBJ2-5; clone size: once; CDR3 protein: CASSSGGTQYF
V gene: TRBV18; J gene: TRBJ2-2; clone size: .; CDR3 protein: CASSPRGANTGELFF
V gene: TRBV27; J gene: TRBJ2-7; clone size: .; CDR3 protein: CASSLLQGTFHEQYF
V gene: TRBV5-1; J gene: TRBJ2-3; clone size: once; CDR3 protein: CASSIEGVGADTQYF
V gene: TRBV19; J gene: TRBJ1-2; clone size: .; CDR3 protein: CASRFGDRDDGYTF
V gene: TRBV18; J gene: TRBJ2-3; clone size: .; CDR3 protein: CASSPWDSQGGDTQYF
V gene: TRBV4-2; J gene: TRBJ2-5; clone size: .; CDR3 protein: CASSQASLPQETQYF
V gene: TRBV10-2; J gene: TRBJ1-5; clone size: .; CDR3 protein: CASSDGEAQPQHF
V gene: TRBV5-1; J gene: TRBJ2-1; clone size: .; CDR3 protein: CASSPTGGWVNEQFF
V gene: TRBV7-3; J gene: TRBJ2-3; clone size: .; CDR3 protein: CASSDSSTDTQYF
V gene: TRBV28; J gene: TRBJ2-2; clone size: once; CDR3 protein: CASSSIDTYTGELFF
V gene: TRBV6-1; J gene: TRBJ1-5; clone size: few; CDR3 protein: CASSEFQPQHF
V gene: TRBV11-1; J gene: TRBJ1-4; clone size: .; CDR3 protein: CASSRDRAGEKLFF